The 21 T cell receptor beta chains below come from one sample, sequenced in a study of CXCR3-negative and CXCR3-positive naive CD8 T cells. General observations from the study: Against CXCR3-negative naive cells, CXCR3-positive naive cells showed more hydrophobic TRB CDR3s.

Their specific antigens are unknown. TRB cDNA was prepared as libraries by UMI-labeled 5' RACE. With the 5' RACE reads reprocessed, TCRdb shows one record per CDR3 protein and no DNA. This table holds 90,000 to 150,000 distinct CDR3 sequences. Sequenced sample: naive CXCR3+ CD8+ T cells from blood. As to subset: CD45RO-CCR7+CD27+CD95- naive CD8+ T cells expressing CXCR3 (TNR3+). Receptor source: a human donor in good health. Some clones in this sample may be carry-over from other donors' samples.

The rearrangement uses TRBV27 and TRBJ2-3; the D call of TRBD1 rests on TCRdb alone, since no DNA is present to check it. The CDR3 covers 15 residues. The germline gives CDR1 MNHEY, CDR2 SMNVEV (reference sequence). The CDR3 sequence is CASSLYAGGVDAQYF.

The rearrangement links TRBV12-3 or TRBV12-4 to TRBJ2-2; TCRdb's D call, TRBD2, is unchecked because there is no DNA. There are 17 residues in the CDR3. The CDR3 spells CASSFRLAGGPGGELFF.

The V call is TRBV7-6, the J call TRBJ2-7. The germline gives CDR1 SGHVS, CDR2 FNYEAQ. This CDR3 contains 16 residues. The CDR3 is CASSLSYTFDSYEQYF.

The CDR3 reads CASSHKDSSEFLEAFF. The rearrangement uses TRBV3-1 and TRBJ1-1; the TCRdb D gene call, TRBD1, has no DNA to confirm it. Germline V gives CDR1 LGHDT, CDR2 YNNKEL (reference sequence). The CDR3 spans 16 residues.

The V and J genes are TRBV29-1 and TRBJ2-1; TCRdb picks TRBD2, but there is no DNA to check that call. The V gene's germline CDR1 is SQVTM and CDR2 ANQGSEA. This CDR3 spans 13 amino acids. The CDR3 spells CSVEGLSWEKPFF.

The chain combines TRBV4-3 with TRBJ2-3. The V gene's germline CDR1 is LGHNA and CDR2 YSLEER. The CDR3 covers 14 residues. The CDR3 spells CASSLGSSTDTQYF.

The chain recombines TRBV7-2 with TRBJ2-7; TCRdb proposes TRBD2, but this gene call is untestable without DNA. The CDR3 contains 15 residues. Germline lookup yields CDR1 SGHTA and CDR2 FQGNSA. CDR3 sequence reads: CASSLGADYIYEQYF.

CDR3 loop: CASSEAAGAYGYTF. The V gene is TRBV12-3 or TRBV12-4, the J gene TRBJ1-2. This CDR3 has 14 residues.

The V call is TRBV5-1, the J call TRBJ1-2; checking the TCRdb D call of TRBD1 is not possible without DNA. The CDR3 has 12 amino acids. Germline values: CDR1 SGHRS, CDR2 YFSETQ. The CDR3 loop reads CASRGTGAGYTF. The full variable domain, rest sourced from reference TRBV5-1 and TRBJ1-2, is KAGVTQTPRYLIKTRGQQVTLSCSPISGHRSVSWYQQTPGQGLQFLFEYFSETQRNKGNFPGRFSGRQFSNSRSEMNVSTLELGDSALYLCASRGTGAGYTFGSGTRLTVV.

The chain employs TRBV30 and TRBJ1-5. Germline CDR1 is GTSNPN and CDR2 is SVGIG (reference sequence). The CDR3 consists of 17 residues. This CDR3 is CAWSEALELRRNQPQHF.

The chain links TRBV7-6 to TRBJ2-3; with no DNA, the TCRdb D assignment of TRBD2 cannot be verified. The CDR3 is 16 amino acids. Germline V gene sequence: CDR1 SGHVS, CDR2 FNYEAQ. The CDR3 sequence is CASTDSFRGAMDTQYF. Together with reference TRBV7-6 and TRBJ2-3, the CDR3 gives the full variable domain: GAGVSQSPRYKVTKRGQDVALRCDPISGHVSLYWYRQALGQGPEFLTYFNYEAQQDKSGLPNDRFSAERPEGSISTLTIQRTEQRDSAMYRCASTDSFRGAMDTQYFGPGTRLTVL.

The CDR3 sequence is CASSLRTTQNTEAFF. J is TRBJ1-1 and V is TRBV7-3; TCRdb lists TRBD1, though no DNA is available to test this call. This CDR3 is built from 15 residues. Germline V gives CDR1 SGHTA, CDR2 FQGTGA.

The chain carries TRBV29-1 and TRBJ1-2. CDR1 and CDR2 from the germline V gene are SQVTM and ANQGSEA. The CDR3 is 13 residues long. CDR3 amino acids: CSVEDERIYGYTF.

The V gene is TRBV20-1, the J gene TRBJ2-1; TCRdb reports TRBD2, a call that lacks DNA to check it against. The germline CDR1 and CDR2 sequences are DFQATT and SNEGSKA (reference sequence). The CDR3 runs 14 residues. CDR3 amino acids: CSAPIAGGPDEQFF.

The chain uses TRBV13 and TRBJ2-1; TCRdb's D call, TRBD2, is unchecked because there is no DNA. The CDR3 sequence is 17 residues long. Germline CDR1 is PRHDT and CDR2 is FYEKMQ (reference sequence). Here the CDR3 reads CASSHYFGGMSYNEQFF.

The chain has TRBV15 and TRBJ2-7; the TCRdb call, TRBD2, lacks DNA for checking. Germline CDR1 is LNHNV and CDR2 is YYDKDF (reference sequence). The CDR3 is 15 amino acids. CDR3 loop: CATSREASATYEQYF.

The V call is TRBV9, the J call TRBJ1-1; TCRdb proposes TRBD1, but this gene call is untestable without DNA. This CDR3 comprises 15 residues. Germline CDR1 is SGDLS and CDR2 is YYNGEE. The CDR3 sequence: CASSVAGSPGTEAFF.

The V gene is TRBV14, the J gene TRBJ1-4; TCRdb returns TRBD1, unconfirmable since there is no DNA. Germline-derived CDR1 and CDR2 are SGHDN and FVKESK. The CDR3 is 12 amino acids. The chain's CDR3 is CASSQVGTELFF.

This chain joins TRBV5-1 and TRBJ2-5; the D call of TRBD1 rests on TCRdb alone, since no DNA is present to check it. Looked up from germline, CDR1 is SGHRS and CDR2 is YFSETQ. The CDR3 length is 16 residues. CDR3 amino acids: CASSSGDRGLGETQYF.

The CDR3 is CASSLSSRVDVLTF. The gene calls are TRBV6-5 and TRBJ2-6; TCRdb gives TRBD1 as the D gene, but with no DNA this cannot be confirmed. The CDR3 loop spans 14 amino acids. Germline-derived CDR1 and CDR2 are MNHEY and SVGAGI.

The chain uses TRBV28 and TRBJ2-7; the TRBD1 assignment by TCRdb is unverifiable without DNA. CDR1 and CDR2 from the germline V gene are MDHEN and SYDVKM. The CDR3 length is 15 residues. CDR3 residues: CASSLGTVHPYEQYF.